The subject of this entry is one T cell receptor beta chain. V trimming: 5 bases; J trimming: 4 bases; junction bases outside the gene matches: 7. The CDR3 consists of 14 residues. In germline, CDR1 is SGHTA, CDR2 FQGNSA. Time point denoted: peripheral blood 6 weeks after treatment start. This sample is part of a study of PD-L1 blockade in urothelial cancer. Study overall: The patients had undergone anywhere from 0 to 3 prior chemotherapy regimens.

Sequencing was performed with immunoSEQ multiplex PCR; in TCRdb, only in-frame clones are kept and a portion is missing. The sample comprises about 41,000 clones, approximately 81% of which are singletons, and roughly 2.7% rests with the top ten. The TCR sequence derives from a man between 70 and 80 years old with urothelial cancer. The input for sequencing was PBMCs, taken around atezolizumab (anti-PD-L1) treatment. The rearrangement joins TRBV7-2 to TRBJ1-1, with TRBD1 matching over 7 bases. CDR3 DNA: TGTGCCAGCAGCCGCGACAGGGACCTCACTGAAGCTTTCTTT. Amino acid sequence: CASSRDRDLTEAFF.